The 18 T cell receptor beta chains given below trace back to one sample, sequenced in a study of shared clonotypes between healthy human individuals. Assay: immunoSEQ multiplex PCR; the TCRdb copy retains only in-frame clones and omits some. The table lists about 1.1 million clones, around three quarters of them singletons. The sequencing sample was made of memory CD4+ T cells from PBMCs. The subset was: CD45RA-negative fraction. The receptors stem from a man aged 18 to 29 in good health. Some clones in this sample may be carry-over from other donors' samples.

The chain links TRBV25-1 to TRBJ2-7; TRBD1 matches 8 bases. V shed 7 bases and J 10 bases; nucleotides not matched to a gene: 15. Germline CDR1 MGHDK, CDR2 SYGVNS. The CDR3 is made up of 14 amino acids. CDR3 nucleotides: TGTGCCAGCACCGCAAACACCAGGGGGCGCGGACAGTACTTC. The encoded protein is CASTANTRGRGQYF.

This clone has only one observation. V is TRBV19 and J is TRBJ2-7; TRBD1 might be the D (6 bases). V dropped 4 bases and J dropped 2 bases, with 15 bases sitting between them. Germline CDR1 and CDR2: LNHDA and SQIVND (reference sequence). The CDR3 is 15 residues long. The CDR3 reads CASSTLRQETYEQYF. CDR3 DNA: TGTGCCAGTAGTACCCTTCGACAGGAAACCTACGAGCAGTACTTC.

This clone has just one count. The chain has TRBV5-6 and TRBJ2-7; unclear D gene. This CDR3 contains 15 residues. The germline CDR1 and CDR2 sequences are SGHDT and YYEEEE. V was pared by 0 bases and J by 3 bases, with 13 bases between. CDR3 sequence reads: CASSLEPETGYEQYF. The DNA of the CDR3 is TGTGCCAGCAGCTTGGAGCCGGAAACGGGCTACGAGCAGTACTTC.

The chain combines TRBV6-1 with TRBJ1-2; 7 bases are shared with TRBD1. With V trimmed by 6 bases and J by 5 bases, 12 bases remained unmatched. There are 15 residues in the CDR3. Germline lookup yields CDR1 MNHNS and CDR2 SASEGT. This chain's CDR3 is CASRDVGGSPYGYTF. The CDR3, as DNA: TGTGCCAGCAGAGACGTAGGGGGCTCACCTTATGGCTACACCTTC.

The rearrangement links TRBV9 to TRBJ2-7; perhaps TRBD1 as D (7 bases). Germline assignment: CDR1 SGDLS and CDR2 YYNGEE. There are 16 residues in the CDR3. V was pared by 3 bases and J by 1 base, with 17 bases between. In nucleotides, the CDR3 is TGTGCCAGCAGCGACCCCAGGGGGGTGACGTCCTACGAGCAGTACTTC. It is translated as CASSDPRGVTSYEQYF.

The chain links TRBV4-3 to TRBJ1-1; 7 nucleotides line up with TRBD1. The V and J ends lost 1 base and 10 bases, in that order; junction bases with no gene match: 6. Germline CDR1 LGHNA, CDR2 YSLEER. The CDR3 extends over 13 amino acids. The CDR3 nucleotides are TGCGCCAGCAGCCAAGTCACAGGGGACGGAGCTTTCTTT. This gives the protein CASSQVTGDGAFF.

The chain uses TRBV6-1 and TRBJ2-1; D is uncertain. Germline V gene sequence: CDR1 MNHNS, CDR2 SASEGT. V dropped 4 bases and J dropped 7 bases, with 11 bases sitting between them. The CDR3 runs to 13 residues. CDR3 sequence reads: CASSALDANEQFF. DNA for the CDR3: TGTGCCAGCAGTGCCTTGGACGCTAATGAGCAGTTCTTC.

This sequence joins TRBV28 and TRBJ2-2; TRBD1 matches at 7 bases. Trimming took 6 bases from V and 1 from J; bases not matched to a gene: 8. The germline V gene encodes CDR1 MDHEN and CDR2 SYDVKM. The CDR3 runs to 16 residues. CDR3 loop: CASRTAGGQNTGELFF. DNA for the CDR3: TGTGCCAGCAGGACCGCAGGGGGTCAGAACACCGGGGAGCTGTTTTTT.

This clone came up a few times. This chain links TRBV30 with TRBJ2-1; D remains ambiguous. CDR3 size: 14 residues. The germline V and J ends were trimmed by 0 bases and 7 bases, with 13 bases remaining between them. Germline V gene data show CDR1 as GTSNPN and CDR2 as SVGIG (reference sequence). For the CDR3, the DNA is TGTGCCTGGAGTGTAGGGTTAGTACCTAATGAGCAGTTCTTC. Translation gives CAWSVGLVPNEQFF.

This clone has at least ten counts. Other DNA sequences in this specimen translate into the identical CDR3. V and J are TRBV7-6 and TRBJ2-3; perhaps TRBD2 as D (5 bases). The CDR3 is made up of 14 amino acids. Germline CDR1 and CDR2: SGHVS and FNYEAQ. The V gene lost 5 bases and the J gene lost 3 bases, with 12 bases spanning the gap. CDR3 residues: CASSLEPGTDTQYF. In DNA, the CDR3 is TGTGCCAGCAGCCTTGAACCGGGAACAGATACGCAGTATTTT.

This clone was counted a single time. One base away lies a much larger clone, so this may be a sequencing read error. V is TRBV4-3 and J is TRBJ2-2; no firm D call. Trimming pared 0 bases from V and 3 bases from J, leaving 8 bases between. The CDR3 contains 15 residues. From germline, CDR1 is LGHNA and CDR2 YSLEER. CDR3 loop: CASSQEGTYTGELFF. The DNA for the CDR3 is TGCGCCAGCAGCCAAGAGGGCACCTACACCGGGGAGCTGTTTTTT.

Here the CDR3 reads CALSGGGSYEQYF. The CDR3, as DNA: TGTGCCCTCTCGGGGGGCGGGAGCTACGAGCAGTACTTC. The chain carries TRBV7-9 and TRBJ2-7; D is perhaps TRBD2 (7 bases). Germline V gene data show CDR1 as SEHNR and CDR2 as FQNEAQ (reference sequence). V was clipped by 11 bases and J by 3 bases, with 17 bases between them. The CDR3 runs 13 residues.

The chain recombines TRBV25-1 with TRBJ1-3; perhaps TRBD1 as D (5 bases). Trimming shortened V by 1 base and J by 4 bases, and 8 bases separated the two germline ends. This CDR3 contains 14 residues. Per germline, CDR1 MGHDK and CDR2 SYGVNS. The CDR3 here is CASSEFGGGNTIYF. CDR3 DNA sequence: TGTGCCAGCAGTGAATTCGGGGGGGGAAACACCATATATTTT.

The chain combines TRBV27 with TRBJ1-5, with TRBD1 matching over 7 bases. J was trimmed by 3 bases and V by 6 bases; bases with no gene match: 2. CDR1 and CDR2 (germline): MNHEY, SMNVEV (reference sequence). The CDR3 runs 13 residues. CDR3 region: CASRQGTNQPQHF. The CDR3 bases are TGTGCCAGCAGACAGGGGACCAATCAGCCCCAGCATTTT.

Worth noting for this clone: Other DNA sequences in this specimen translate into the identical CDR3. This chain connects TRBV2 to TRBJ2-3; possibly TRBD1 or TRBD2 for D (5 bases each). Germline V gene data show CDR1 as SNHLY and CDR2 as FYNNEI. Trimming shortened V by 4 bases and J by 0 bases, and 11 bases separated the two germline ends. The CDR3 totals 15 residues. The CDR3: CASSGGSGSTDTQYF. In DNA form, the CDR3 reads TGTGCCAGCAGTGGGGGGAGCGGTAGCACAGATACGCAGTATTTT.

The chain carries TRBV6-1 and TRBJ2-7; D remains ambiguous. There are 13 residues in the CDR3. Germline lookup yields CDR1 MNHNS and CDR2 SASEGT. The V end was cut by 5 bases, the J end by 0 bases, with 8 bases between. CDR3 in DNA: TGTGCCAGCAGTCGGACGGACTCCTACGAGCAGTACTTC. Protein sequence: CASSRTDSYEQYF.

This clone was seen only a few times. This chain joins TRBV5-1 and TRBJ2-2, with D perhaps TRBD2 (6 bases). With 7 bases removed from V and 4 bases from J, the gap between germline ends came to 17 bases. Germline V CDR1 and CDR2: SGHRS, YFSETQ. This CDR3 is 15 amino acids long. The CDR3 here is CASHSRFGGTGELFF. The DNA of the CDR3 is TGCGCCAGCCACTCTAGGTTCGGGGGCACCGGGGAGCTGTTTTTT.

The chain recombines TRBV5-1 with TRBJ2-5; D possibly corresponds to TRBD1 (6 bases). Trimming left V 3 bases short and J 2 bases short, with 14 bases between. The CDR3 loop spans 15 amino acids. CDR1 is SGHRS and CDR2 is YFSETQ in the germline V gene. The CDR3 reads CASSSAGTKQETQYF. The CDR3 DNA is TGCGCCAGCAGCTCAGCCGGGACAAAGCAAGAGACCCAGTACTTC.